This is a list of T cell receptor beta chains from one sample in a study of cytomegalovirus exposure and HLA in healthy donors. This table comes from immunoSEQ multiplex PCR, and its TCRdb copy is limited to in-frame clones, with some not included. In all, the sample yields about 130,000 clones. Material for sequencing was PBMCs. The receptors originated from a woman aged 40 to 49 in good health and CMV-seronegative. Each CDR3 is given with its conserved first and last residue. D genes are given only for firm matches.

J: TRBJ1-5
D: .
V: TRBV6-5
DNA: TGTGCCAGCAATCGGGGTTACAATCAGCCCCAGCATTTT
CDR3: CASNRGYNQPQHF

J: TRBJ1-1
D: .
V: TRBV7-9
DNA: TGTGCCAGCAGCTTACTCGAGGGTCCGAACACTGAAGCTTTCTTT
CDR3: CASSLLEGPNTEAFF

J: TRBJ2-5
D: TRBD2
V: TRBV5-1
DNA: TGCGCCAGCAGCTTGGTGGGCGGACTAGCGGGTTCAGAGACCCAGTACTTC
CDR3: CASSLVGGLAGSETQYF

J: TRBJ2-2
D: .
V: TRBV7-7
DNA: TGTGCTAGCAGCTTTGGGCCAGGGGCGGACACCGGGGAGCTGTTTTTT
CDR3: CASSFGPGADTGELFF

J: TRBJ2-5
D: .
V: TRBV5-1
DNA: TGCGCCAGCGGGGACTCCAACGCCCAAGAGACCCAGTACTTC
CDR3: CASGDSNAQETQYF

J: TRBJ2-3
D: TRBD1
V: TRBV10-3
DNA: TGTGCCATCAGTGAGTCCGGACAGGGGAGCACAGATACGCAGTATTTT
CDR3: CAISESGQGSTDTQYF

J: TRBJ2-7
D: TRBD2
V: TRBV6-5
DNA: TGTGCCAGCACCAAAGCGGGGACCTACTCCTACGAGCAGTACTTC
CDR3: CASTKAGTYSYEQYF

J: TRBJ1-1
D: .
V: TRBV19
DNA: TGTGCCAGTAGTATGGTATTGCGGTGGAACACTGAAGCTTTCTTT
CDR3: CASSMVLRWNTEAFF

J: TRBJ1-2
D: TRBD1
V: TRBV2
DNA: TGTGCCAGCAGACCCCCGGGACAGGTCTATGGCTACACCTTC
CDR3: CASRPPGQVYGYTF

J: TRBJ1-5
D: TRBD1
V: TRBV2
DNA: TGTGCCAGCAGTGGAGACAGGGGTAGCAATCAGCCCCAGCATTTT
CDR3: CASSGDRGSNQPQHF

J: TRBJ2-3
D: .
V: TRBV18
DNA: TGTGCCAGCGGGCAGGTGGCCACAGATACGCAGTATTTT
CDR3: CASGQVATDTQYF

J: TRBJ1-6
D: TRBD1
V: TRBV13
DNA: TGTGCCAGCAGCTTACGGGACAGAAATTCACCCCTCCACTTT
CDR3: CASSLRDRNSPLHF

J: TRBJ1-4
D: .
V: TRBV6-1
DNA: TGTGCCAGCAGTGAACAGGGTGGGGAAAAACTGTTTTTT
CDR3: CASSEQGGEKLFF

J: TRBJ2-4
D: TRBD2
V: TRBV15
DNA: TGTGCCACCAGCGGGGGGGTCGGTCTAGCCAAAAACATTCAGTACTTC
CDR3: CATSGGVGLAKNIQYF

J: TRBJ2-7
D: .
V: TRBV4-2
DNA: TGTGCCAGCAGCCCGTTTCGCGGGTCCTACGAGCAGTACTTC
CDR3: CASSPFRGSYEQYF

J: TRBJ1-2
D: TRBD1
V: TRBV14
DNA: TGTGCCAGCAGCCAAGAACAGGGGTCGGGCTATGGCTACACCTTC
CDR3: CASSQEQGSGYGYTF

J: TRBJ2-7
D: TRBD2
V: TRBV6-6
DNA: TGTGCCAGCAGTGCCCTTAGCGGGGACCTCTCCTACGAGCAGTACTTC
CDR3: CASSALSGDLSYEQYF

J: TRBJ1-1
D: .
V: TRBV2
DNA: TGTGCCAGCAGACCAGGGTTGAACACTGAAGCTTTCTTT
CDR3: CASRPGLNTEAFF

J: TRBJ2-7
D: TRBD1
V: TRBV9
DNA: TGTGCCAGCAGCGTAGCCGGACAGGGGCCCTACGAGCAGTACTTC
CDR3: CASSVAGQGPYEQYF

J: TRBJ2-3
D: .
V: TRBV6-4
DNA: TGTGCCAGCAGCGAAAGTAGGGGGGGCGGAGATACGCAGTATTTT
CDR3: CASSESRGGGDTQYF

J: TRBJ2-5
D: TRBD1
V: TRBV19
DNA: TGTGCCAGTAGCCGGGGACAGGGTCAAGAGACCCAGTACTTC
CDR3: CASSRGQGQETQYF